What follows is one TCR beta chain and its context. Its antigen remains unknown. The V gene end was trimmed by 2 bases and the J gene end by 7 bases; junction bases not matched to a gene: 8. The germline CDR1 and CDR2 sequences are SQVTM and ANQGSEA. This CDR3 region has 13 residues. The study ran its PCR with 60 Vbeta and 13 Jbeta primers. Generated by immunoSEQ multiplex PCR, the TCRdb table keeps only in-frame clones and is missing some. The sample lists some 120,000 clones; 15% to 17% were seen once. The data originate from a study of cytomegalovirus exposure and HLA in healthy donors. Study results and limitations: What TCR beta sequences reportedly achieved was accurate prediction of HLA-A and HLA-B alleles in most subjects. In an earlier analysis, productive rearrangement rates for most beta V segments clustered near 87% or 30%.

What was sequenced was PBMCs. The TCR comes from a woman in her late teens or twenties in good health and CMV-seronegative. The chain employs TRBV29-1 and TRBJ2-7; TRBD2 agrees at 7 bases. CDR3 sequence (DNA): TGCAGCGTTGAACCGAGGGAGGGCCGTGAGCAGTACTTC. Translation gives CSVEPREGREQYF.